These 25 T cell receptor beta chains were all obtained from the same sample, sequenced in a study of shared clonotypes between healthy human individuals. The naive CD8 subset, CD45RO-negative cells positively selected for CCR7, excluded terminally differentiated effector memory CD45RA+ cells. Here immunoSEQ multiplex PCR was the method, and the copy in TCRdb shows in-frame clones only, minus some. The table lists about 2 million clones, 85% to 95% of them singletons. Sequenced input: naive CD8+ T cells sorted from blood. The receptors originated from a man aged 18 to 30 in good health.

This rearrangement joins TRBV6-5 to TRBJ2-5, with D perhaps being TRBD1 or TRBD2 (5 bases each). Trimming left V 3 bases short and J 9 bases short, with 17 bases between. Germline V gives CDR1 MNHEY, CDR2 SVGAGI. The CDR3 loop spans 14 amino acids. The CDR3 loop is CASSYRDARTPQYF. Written as DNA, the CDR3 is TGTGCCAGCAGTTATAGGGACGCGAGGACTCCCCAGTACTTC.

The chain combines TRBV2 with TRBJ2-7; D remains ambiguous. V lost 7 bases to trimming and J lost 0 bases, with 10 bases between them. Germline CDR1 SNHLY, CDR2 FYNNEI. This CDR3 is built from 13 residues. The CDR3 nucleotides are TGTGCCAGCACCCCCCGTGGCTCCTACGAGCAGTACTTC. The encoded protein is CASTPRGSYEQYF.

The chain joins TRBV11-2 to TRBJ2-7, with 8 bases identical to TRBD2. The CDR3 is 13 amino acids. Germline V gene lookup returns CDR1 SGHAT and CDR2 FQNNGV. The ends lost 5 bases at V and 6 bases at J; junction bases unmatched: 6. CDR3 DNA sequence: TGTGCCAGCAGCCCTTGGACTAGCCCCGAGCAGTACTTC. It is translated as CASSPWTSPEQYF.

A note on this clone: Other DNA sequences in the sample encode the same CDR3. The V gene is TRBV5-1, the J gene TRBJ1-4; D not certain. The length of the CDR3 is 11 residues. Germline V lookup: CDR1 SGHRS, CDR2 YFSETQ. Trimming removed 0 bases from V and 8 bases from J, with 2 bases in between. The CDR3 sequence: CASSLGEKLFF. For the CDR3, the DNA is TGCGCCAGCAGCTTGGGGGAAAAACTGTTTTTT. The full variable domain, in which reference TRBV5-1 and TRBJ1-4 provide the parts outside the CDR3, is KAGVTQTPRYLIKTRGQQVTLSCSPISGHRSVSWYQQTPGQGLQFLFEYFSETQRNKGNFPGRFSGRQFSNSRSEMNVSTLELGDSALYLCASSLGEKLFFGSGTQLSVL.

The chain recombines TRBV6-5 with TRBJ1-2; 8 positions agree with TRBD1. In germline, CDR1 is MNHEY, CDR2 SVGAGI. After removal of 4 bases from V and 3 bases from J, the junction contained 10 bases not matched to a gene. This CDR3 contains 16 residues. CDR3 nucleotides: TGTGCCAGCAGTTCCTTGACAGGGGCGCTCGACTATGGCTACACCTTC. This codes for CASSSLTGALDYGYTF.

This chain joins TRBV6-6 and TRBJ2-7; 7 bases match TRBD2. The CDR3 covers 14 residues. Per the germline V gene, CDR1 is MNHNY and CDR2 is SVGAGI (reference sequence). Losses at the gene ends were 2 bases for V and 4 bases for J; bases not matched to a gene: 5. The CDR3 coding sequence is TGTGCCAGCAGTTACGGCGGGAGCCGGTACGAGCAGTACTTC. It codes for CASSYGGSRYEQYF.

V is TRBV11-2 and J is TRBJ2-2; 8 bases are a match to TRBD1. The CDR3 totals 17 residues. The V segment lost 0 bases and the J segment 1 base; nucleotides outside the gene matches: 4. Germline V lookup: CDR1 SGHAT, CDR2 FQNNGV. The CDR3 reads CASSLDVTGENTGELFF. Here the CDR3 DNA reads TGTGCCAGCAGCTTAGATGTGACAGGGGAGAACACCGGGGAGCTGTTTTTT.

This chain uses TRBV14 with TRBJ1-2; possible D gene TRBD1, 5 bases. V was clipped by 4 bases and J by 3 bases, with 12 bases between them. Germline-derived CDR1 and CDR2 are SGHDN and FVKESK. The CDR3 has 14 residues. DNA of the CDR3: TGTGCCAGCAGCCTGCGGGGGGGTGACTATGGCTACACCTTC. Its translation: CASSLRGGDYGYTF.

The J gene is TRBJ1-1, the V gene TRBV6-5, with a tentative D call TRBD1 (5 bases). The CDR3 length is 11 residues. The V and J ends lost 1 base and 8 bases respectively, with 5 bases between them. Germline CDR1 and CDR2: MNHEY and SVGAGI. CDR3 nucleotide sequence: TGTGCCAGCAGTTACTGGGGGGAAGCTTTCTTT. Translation: CASSYWGEAFF.

This rearrangement joins TRBV27 to TRBJ2-1; TRBD2 matches at 13 bases. This CDR3 is built from 16 residues. Germline CDR1 reads MNHEY; CDR2 reads SMNVEV (reference sequence). V lost 4 bases to trimming and J lost 6 bases; unmatched junction nucleotides: 6. The CDR3, as DNA: TGTGCCAGCAGTTACATCGGGACTAGCGGGATCAATGAGCAGTTCTTC. This codes for CASSYIGTSGINEQFF.

The rearrangement links TRBV7-9 to TRBJ2-7; 13 bases are a match to TRBD2. The CDR3 has 16 residues. Per the germline V gene, CDR1 is SEHNR and CDR2 is FQNEAQ (reference sequence). V trimming: 6 bases; J trimming: 0 bases; junction bases outside the gene matches: 5. This CDR3 is CASRPRTSGSSYEQYF. CDR3 DNA: TGTGCCAGCAGACCGAGGACTAGCGGGAGCTCCTACGAGCAGTACTTC.

The chain has TRBV6-6 and TRBJ2-5, with D maybe TRBD2 (6 bases). Germline loops: CDR1 MNHNY, CDR2 SVGAGI (reference sequence). The V end lost 2 bases, the J end lost 5 bases, and 12 bases lay between the germline ends. CDR3 length: 14 amino acids. CDR3 sequence (DNA): TGTGCCAGCAGTTACACGCTAGGGAGGGAGACCCAGTACTTC. Residues: CASSYTLGRETQYF.

This clone was counted a single time. The rearrangement joins TRBV18 to TRBJ2-1, with D tentatively TRBD1 (5 bases). CDR3 size: 15 residues. V lost 0 bases and J 3 bases, leaving 9 bases between the germline ends. From germline, CDR1 is KGHSH and CDR2 LQKENI. The CDR3 reads CASSPPPGNYNEQFF. CDR3 bases: TGTGCCAGCTCACCACCTCCAGGGAACTACAATGAGCAGTTCTTC.

This clone appeared once. This rearrangement joins TRBV15 to TRBJ2-3; the match to TRBD2 covers 7 bases. The germline gives CDR1 LNHNV, CDR2 YYDKDF (reference sequence). V lost 2 bases to trimming and J lost 4 bases; unmatched junction nucleotides: 6. The CDR3 consists of 15 residues. The CDR3 DNA is TGTGCCACCAGCAGAACCGGGGGGAGGGCAGATACGCAGTATTTT. This translates into CATSRTGGRADTQYF.

CDR3: CASSQYLGAYNSPLHF. The CDR3 DNA follows: TGCGCCAGCAGCCAATACCTAGGCGCCTATAATTCACCCCTCCACTTT. This chain connects TRBV4-1 to TRBJ1-6, with D hard to call. The CDR3 sequence is 16 residues long. CDR1 and CDR2 from the germline V gene are MGHRA and YSYEKL. Trimming pared 2 bases from V and 2 bases from J, leaving 10 bases between.

The chain has TRBV9 and TRBJ2-1, with 9 bases aligning to TRBD2. With V trimmed by 3 bases and J by 5 bases, 6 bases remained unmatched. Germline V gene sequence: CDR1 SGDLS, CDR2 YYNGEE. The CDR3 runs to 15 residues. The CDR3: CASSGSGSIHNEQFF. Here the CDR3 DNA reads TGTGCCAGCAGCGGTAGCGGGAGTATCCACAATGAGCAGTTCTTC.

The chain links TRBV30 to TRBJ2-1, with D perhaps matching TRBD1 or TRBD2 (5 bases each). This CDR3 spans 14 amino acids. Germline V CDR1 and CDR2: GTSNPN, SVGIG (reference sequence). With 1 base removed from V and 6 bases from J, the gap between germline ends came to 13 bases. CDR3 in DNA: TGTGCCTGGAGTGCCGGGACGCCCTTCAATGAGCAGTTCTTC. Its translation is CAWSAGTPFNEQFF.

The rearrangement uses TRBV27 and TRBJ1-5; 7 nucleotides agree with TRBD1. Germline lookup yields CDR1 MNHEY and CDR2 SMNVEV (reference sequence). This CDR3 comprises 17 residues. V lost 6 bases, J lost 0 bases, and 11 bases stayed unmatched. The CDR3 reads CASRRDSLIYSNQPQHF. The CDR3 DNA follows: TGTGCCAGCAGGAGGGACAGCCTTATCTATAGCAATCAGCCCCAGCATTTT.

Details on this clone: Other nucleotide sequences in the sample specify the same CDR3. This chain joins TRBV6-5 and TRBJ2-2; 7 bases map to TRBD2. Trimming removed 3 bases from V and 1 base from J; junction bases left unmatched: 2. The CDR3 is 15 amino acids. Germline values: CDR1 MNHEY, CDR2 SVGAGI. The CDR3 DNA follows: TGTGCCAGCAGTTATGGGGGGGTGAACACCGGGGAGCTGTTTTTT. Translating gives CASSYGGVNTGELFF.

The rearrangement joins TRBV5-4 to TRBJ2-7; 9 bases line up with TRBD2. The germline CDR1 and CDR2 sequences are SGHNT and YYREEE (reference sequence). With V trimmed by 3 bases and J by 7 bases, 14 bases remained unmatched. The CDR3 has 16 residues. This CDR3 is CASSSTAGTSIYEQYF. CDR3 nucleotides: TGTGCCAGCAGCTCAACCGCCGGGACTAGCATCTATGAGCAGTACTTC.

This rearrangement joins TRBV4-1 to TRBJ1-5; no clear D gene. V was pared by 4 bases and J by 4 bases, with 8 bases between. The length of the CDR3 is 13 residues. From germline, CDR1 is MGHRA and CDR2 YSYEKL. The CDR3 region is CASSPPLNQPQHF. The CDR3 region has the DNA TGCGCCAGCAGCCCCCCCCTAAATCAGCCCCAGCATTTT.

With regard to this clone: The same CDR3 can be traced to other DNA sequences in this sample. The chain is built from TRBV30 and TRBJ2-3; 9 bases align to TRBD2. This CDR3 is 14 amino acids long. V lost 0 bases, J lost 3 bases, and 1 base stayed unmatched. The germline gives CDR1 GTSNPN, CDR2 SVGIG (reference sequence). The CDR3 region is CAWSVLAGTDTQYF. The CDR3 DNA sequence: TGTGCCTGGAGTGTACTAGCGGGTACAGATACGCAGTATTTT.

The chain couples TRBV9 to TRBJ2-2; 9 nucleotides match TRBD1. Unmatched junction bases numbered 2, after V lost 5 bases and J lost 0 bases. The CDR3 has 15 residues. In germline, CDR1 is SGDLS, CDR2 YYNGEE. CDR3 nucleotide sequence: TGTGCCAGCAGTTGGACAGGGGCGAACACCGGGGAGCTGTTTTTT. Its translation: CASSWTGANTGELFF.

V and J are TRBV29-1 and TRBJ2-1; D is perhaps TRBD1 (6 bases). Trimming removed 4 bases from V and 8 bases from J, with 9 bases in between. Germline-derived CDR1 and CDR2 are SQVTM and ANQGSEA. CDR3 length: 11 amino acids. The CDR3, as DNA: TGCAGCGTTGTAGGGGGACATGAGCAGTTCTTC. This codes for CSVVGGHEQFF.

The CDR3 coding sequence is TGTGCCAGCAGTTTATCGTGGGGCGGAGAGACCCAGTACTTC. As protein: CASSLSWGGETQYF. The chain combines TRBV27 with TRBJ2-5, with D perhaps TRBD1 (5 bases). V was trimmed by 0 bases and J by 4 bases, leaving 9 bases between them. This CDR3 has 14 amino acids. Germline-derived CDR1 and CDR2 are MNHEY and SMNVEV (reference sequence).